Listed below are T cell receptor beta chains from one sample, sequenced in a study of cytomegalovirus exposure and HLA in healthy donors. Assay: immunoSEQ multiplex PCR; the TCRdb copy retains only in-frame clones and omits some. The sample holds roughly 60,000 clones; more than 90% are singletons and the top ten take approximately 0.94%. Input material: PBMCs. The receptors here all came from a man younger than 30 in good health and CMV-seronegative. Each CDR3 is given with its conserved first and last residue. D genes are given only for firm matches. Only part of the rows carry a size: once, few, many, or a class if the clone is expanded.

NA	TRBD1	14	TRBV30	TRBJ2-1	TGTGCCTGGAGTAGGGACAGGGAATACAATGAGCAGTTCTTC	CAWSRDREYNEQFF
NA	NA	14	TRBV18	TRBJ2-1	TGTGCCAGCTCACCACCGCGCAGGGTAAATGAGCAGTTCTTC	CASSPPRRVNEQFF
NA	TRBD2	17	TRBV12-5	TRBJ2-2	TGTGCTAGTGGTTTGGCTAGCGGGAGTTCGGTCACCGGGGAGCTGTTTTTT	CASGLASGSSVTGELFF
NA	NA	14	TRBV27	TRBJ1-1	TGTGCCAGCAGTTTCAGGGGAGAGGGGACTGAAGCTTTCTTT	CASSFRGEGTEAFF
NA	TRBD2	13	TRBV4-3	TRBJ2-2	TGCGCCAGCAGCCCTAGCGGGAGCCGGGAGCTGTTTTTT	CASSPSGSRELFF
NA	TRBD1	18	TRBV11-2	TRBJ1-3	TGTGCCAGCAGCTCCGTGAACCGGGACAGGGGAATCGGAAACACCATATATTTT	CASSSVNRDRGIGNTIYF
NA	TRBD2	18	TRBV4-3	TRBJ2-7	TGCGCCAGCAGCCAAGATAGGACGCAAGCGGGGAGCTCCTACGAGCAGTACTTC	CASSQDRTQAGSSYEQYF
NA	TRBD2	15	TRBV11-2	TRBJ2-1	TGTGCCAGCAGCCGAGCCGGACTAGATAGTAATGAGCAGTTCTTC	CASSRAGLDSNEQFF
NA	TRBD1	15	TRBV5-5	TRBJ2-7	TGTGCCAGCAGCTCAACAGGGGTCTCCCTCTACGAGCAGTACTTC	CASSSTGVSLYEQYF
NA	TRBD2	15	TRBV6-5	TRBJ2-3	TGTGCCAGCAGCCCAGCGGGAGGGGGTACAGATACGCAGTATTTT	CASSPAGGGTDTQYF
once	TRBD1	12	TRBV27	TRBJ1-5	TGTGCCAGCAGTACAGGGGATCAGCCCCAGCATTTT	CASSTGDQPQHF
NA	NA	17	TRBV7-9	TRBJ1-5	TGTGCCAGCAGCTTAGATTTCGGAGGGCAGGGCAATCAGCCCCAGCATTTT	CASSLDFGGQGNQPQHF
NA	NA	15	TRBV5-3	TRBJ1-5	TGTGCCAGAAGCTTCTTGGGCAGGGCAAATCAGCCCCAGCATTTT	CARSFLGRANQPQHF
NA	TRBD1	14	TRBV6-1	TRBJ2-1	TGTGCCAGCAGTGAATGGGACAGTTTCAATGAGCAGTTCTTC	CASSEWDSFNEQFF
NA	NA	16	TRBV5-1	TRBJ2-7	TGCGCCAGCAGCGCACCGGGACACCGGTCTAACTACGAGCAGTACTTC	CASSAPGHRSNYEQYF
NA	NA	14	TRBV10-3	TRBJ1-5	TGTGCCATCGGGGCACAGAACCCCAATCAGCCCCAGCATTTT	CAIGAQNPNQPQHF
NA	NA	16	TRBV9	TRBJ2-7	TGTGCCAGCAGCGTAGGTTTTGGAGGGGGCGGCTACGAGCAGTACTTC	CASSVGFGGGGYEQYF
NA	NA	13	TRBV6-1	TRBJ1-1	TGTGCCAGCACCGCACAGGGTAACACTGAAGCTTTCTTT	CASTAQGNTEAFF
once	TRBD1	15	TRBV27	TRBJ1-5	TGTGCCAGCAGCCGACGCGACAGGGGGGGACAGCCCCAGCATTTT	CASSRRDRGGQPQHF
NA	TRBD1	14	TRBV2	TRBJ2-7	TGTGCCAGCAGTGAAGGGACAGGGGCCTACGAGCAGTACTTC	CASSEGTGAYEQYF
NA	NA	12	TRBV25-1	TRBJ2-4	TGTGCCAGCAGTGCCCCATTGAACATTCAGTACTTC	CASSAPLNIQYF
NA	NA	14	TRBV5-1	TRBJ2-7	TGCGCCAGCAGTCGGGTCGCAATCGCCTACGAGCAGTACTTC	CASSRVAIAYEQYF
NA	TRBD2	16	TRBV6-6	TRBJ2-2	TGTGCCAGCAGTTCAGCGGGAGCGGTGAACACCGGGGAGCTGTTTTTT	CASSSAGAVNTGELFF
once	NA	13	TRBV7-2	TRBJ2-3	TGTGCCAGCAGCTTGCCCCTAGCAGATACGCAGTATTTT	CASSLPLADTQYF
NA	NA	18	TRBV30	TRBJ2-2	TGTGCCTGGAGTGCACCCTCACTAAGGGGTGGAGGGACCGGGGAGCTGTTTTTT	CAWSAPSLRGGGTGELFF
NA	TRBD1	17	TRBV5-1	TRBJ1-2	TGCGCCAGCAGCTTCGACCCCGGGACAGGGTCGTACTATGGCTACACCTTC	CASSFDPGTGSYYGYTF
NA	TRBD2	16	TRBV5-8	TRBJ2-7	TGTGCCAGCAGCTTGGGGCTAGCGGGAGTTTTCGACGAGCAGTACTTC	CASSLGLAGVFDEQYF
NA	NA	16	TRBV4-1	TRBJ2-1	TGCGCCAGCAGCCAAGTCAGTGGGAGCTCCTACAATGAGCAGTTCTTC	CASSQVSGSSYNEQFF
once	NA	15	TRBV9	TRBJ2-7	TGTGCCAGCAGCGTAGAAGCGGTAAGCTCCTACGAGCAGTACTTC	CASSVEAVSSYEQYF
NA	NA	15	TRBV7-2	TRBJ1-4	TGTGCCAGCAGCTCCAGGAGGACAACTAATGAAAAACTGTTTTTT	CASSSRRTTNEKLFF
NA	TRBD1	14	TRBV6-4	TRBJ1-5	TGTGCCAGCAGTGAACAGGGGAATCATCAGCCCCAGCATTTT	CASSEQGNHQPQHF